One and the same sample provided the 16 T cell receptor beta chains below, sequenced in a study of T-cell memory formation after mild COVID-19. TCRdb passed the 5' RACE reads through MiXCR, listing each CDR3 protein once. The repertoire holds some 440,000 distinct CDR3 sequences, with roughly 25% as singletons. Sequenced: PBMCs or a T cell subset sorted from them (not recorded which). These receptors all stem from an adult woman who had mild COVID-19 (a few samples of this study predate the infection). Cell type and time point are not known.

This sequence joins TRBV27 and TRBJ2-1, with D possibly being TRBD1 (6 bases). This CDR3 is 14 amino acids long. Trimming stripped 10 bases from V and 7 bases from J, with 20 bases between. Germline V gene lookup returns CDR1 MNHEY and CDR2 SMNVEV (reference sequence). CDR3: CATLGQSSRNEQFF. As DNA, the CDR3 is TGTGCCACCCTCGGACAGAGCTCTCGGAATGAGCAGTTCTTC.

This clonotype showed up just a few times. The rearrangement links TRBV5-1 to TRBJ1-2; D gene ambiguous. Germline CDR1 and CDR2: SGHRS and YFSETQ. V lost 0 bases, J lost 6 bases, and 12 bases lay in between. The CDR3 has 14 amino acids. CDR3 coding DNA: TGCGCCAGCAGCTTGGAATTAGGCCCCGATGGCTACACCTTC. Translation gives CASSLELGPDGYTF. Together with reference TRBV5-1 and TRBJ1-2, the CDR3 gives the full variable domain: KAGVTQTPRYLIKTRGQQVTLSCSPISGHRSVSWYQQTPGQGLQFLFEYFSETQRNKGNFPGRFSGRQFSNSRSEMNVSTLELGDSALYLCASSLELGPDGYTFGSGTRLTVV.

This sequence joins TRBV7-9 and TRBJ1-4; D not certain. CDR1 is SEHNR, CDR2 FQNEAQ, per germline (reference sequence). The CDR3 runs to 13 residues. V was trimmed by 5 bases and J by 6 bases, leaving 10 bases between them. CDR3 protein: CASSPGRYEKLFF. The DNA of the CDR3 is TGTGCCAGCAGCCCTGGACGGTATGAAAAACTGTTTTTT.

Comment on this clonotype: A single base separates this from a much larger clone, so it may be a read error. The V gene is TRBV12-3 or TRBV12-4, the J gene TRBJ2-1; 15 nucleotides line up with TRBD2. The CDR3 spans 19 residues. The J segment lost 0 bases and the V segment lost 9 bases, leaving 12 bases of the junction unmatched. CDR3 sequence (DNA): TGTGCCAGAAGTCGAAGGACTAGCGGGAGGGTTAACTCCTACAATGAGCAGTTCTTC. This translates into CARSRRTSGRVNSYNEQFF.

This clonotype was seen a handful of times. The chain has TRBV7-8 and TRBJ1-6; unclear D gene. With 4 bases removed from V and 9 bases from J, the gap between germline ends came to 13 bases. This CDR3 region has 14 residues. The germline V gene has CDR1 SGHVS and CDR2 FQNEAQ. DNA of the CDR3: TGTGCCAGCAGCTGGACCGTGACGGGTTCACCCCTCCACTTT. Protein product: CASSWTVTGSPLHF.

This sequence joins TRBV24-1 and TRBJ2-7; TRBD1 is a possible D gene (6 bases). The CDR3 is 14 residues long. V lost 6 bases to trimming and J lost 0 bases, with 11 bases between them. The germline V gene encodes CDR1 KGHDR and CDR2 SFDVKD. CDR3 sequence (DNA): TGTGCCACCAGTACGCAGGGGCCCTCCTACGAGCAGTACTTC. It yields the protein CATSTQGPSYEQYF.

This clonotype was counted between two and nine times. The rearrangement links TRBV10-3 to TRBJ2-3, with D possibly being TRBD1 (6 bases). The V gene's germline CDR1 is ENHRY and CDR2 SYGVKD. The CDR3 consists of 14 residues. V was trimmed by 6 bases and J by 5 bases, leaving 15 bases between them. CDR3 residues: CAIREDSHLDTQYF. In nucleotides, the CDR3 is TGTGCCATCAGGGAGGACAGCCACCTAGATACGCAGTATTTT.

This clonotype was seen a few times. The chain employs TRBV5-1 and TRBJ2-2; D unresolved. Germline CDR1 reads SGHRS; CDR2 reads YFSETQ. This CDR3 is built from 14 residues. Trimming removed 6 bases from V and 3 bases from J, with 12 bases in between. The CDR3 loop is CASNDLPDTGELFF. CDR3 nucleotide sequence: TGCGCCAGCAATGACCTCCCGGACACCGGGGAGCTGTTTTTT.

The V gene is TRBV14, the J gene TRBJ1-2; D gene ambiguous. V shed 2 bases and J shed 2 bases, with 9 bases lying between them. Germline assignment: CDR1 SGHDN and CDR2 FVKESK. This CDR3 is 14 amino acids long. The CDR3 reads CASSQSQTNYGYTF. CDR3 nucleotides: TGTGCCAGCAGCCAATCCCAGACGAACTATGGCTACACCTTC.

This clonotype was found a few times. The CDR3 loop reads CASKKGNEQFF. CDR3 nucleotides: TGTGCCAGTAAAAAAGGCAATGAGCAGTTCTTC. The chain joins TRBV2 to TRBJ2-1; no firm D call. Trimming took off 9 bases at V and 6 bases at J, with 9 bases between the two ends. In germline, CDR1 is SNHLY, CDR2 FYNNEI. The CDR3 totals 11 residues. Supplemented by reference TRBV2 and TRBJ2-1, the full variable domain reads EPEVTQTPSHQVTQMGQEVILRCVPISNHLYFYWYRQILGQKVEFLVSFYNNEISEKSEIFDDQFSVERPDGSNFTLKIRSTKLEDSAMYFCASKKGNEQFFGPGTRLTVL.

A few counts support this clonotype. The chain recombines TRBV5-1 with TRBJ2-2; 8 bases are a match to TRBD2. This CDR3 has 16 amino acids. Germline lookup yields CDR1 SGHRS and CDR2 YFSETQ. V lost 0 bases to trimming and J lost 2 bases; unmatched junction nucleotides: 3. The CDR3 region is CASSLEAGVNTGELFF. CDR3 DNA: TGCGCCAGCAGCTTGGAAGCGGGGGTCAACACCGGGGAGCTGTTTTTT.

The sample holds a few counts of this clonotype. V is TRBV29-1 and J is TRBJ2-5; 9 positions match TRBD1. Trimming at V came to 4 bases and at J to 1 base, leaving 1 base not matched to a gene. Germline V gene sequence: CDR1 SQVTM, CDR2 ANQGSEA. This CDR3 has 13 amino acids. Here the CDR3 DNA reads TGCAGCGTTGGGGACAGGGTCCAAGAGACCCAGTACTTC. It specifies CSVGDRVQETQYF.

The CDR3 loop is CASHGERLLTGELFF. Here the CDR3 DNA reads TGTGCCAGCCATGGGGAGCGGCTCCTCACCGGGGAGCTGTTTTTT. The V call is TRBV12-3 or TRBV12-4, the J call TRBJ2-2; D perhaps matches TRBD2 (5 bases). Trimming stripped 8 bases from V and 4 bases from J, with 17 bases between. This CDR3 comprises 15 residues.

In this sample, this clonotype turned up once. The V call is TRBV5-1, the J call TRBJ2-1; TRBD2 agrees at 7 bases. This CDR3 has 16 amino acids. Germline V gene sequence: CDR1 SGHRS, CDR2 YFSETQ. After removal of 1 base from V and 5 bases from J, the junction contained 9 bases not matched to a gene. This CDR3 reads CASSLFGLADHNEQFF. The CDR3 nucleotides are TGCGCCAGCAGCTTGTTTGGCCTAGCGGATCACAATGAGCAGTTCTTC.

This CDR3 is CSASGGTSIRETQYF. The CDR3 DNA follows: TGCAGTGCTAGTGGGGGGACTAGCATCCGGGAGACCCAGTACTTC. The chain couples TRBV20-1 to TRBJ2-5; 9 bases map to TRBD2. The V and J ends lost 3 bases and 5 bases, in that order; junction bases with no gene match: 10. Germline V gene lookup returns CDR1 DFQATT and CDR2 SNEGSKA (reference sequence). The CDR3 length is 15 residues.

The chain joins TRBV11-2 to TRBJ2-7; D gene uncertain. CDR1 SGHAT and CDR2 FQNNGV come from the germline V gene. V dropped 0 bases and J dropped 5 bases, with 8 bases sitting between them. The CDR3 consists of 13 residues. This chain's CDR3 is CASSLEPRHEQYF. The CDR3 DNA reads TGTGCCAGCAGCTTAGAACCTAGGCACGAGCAGTACTTC.